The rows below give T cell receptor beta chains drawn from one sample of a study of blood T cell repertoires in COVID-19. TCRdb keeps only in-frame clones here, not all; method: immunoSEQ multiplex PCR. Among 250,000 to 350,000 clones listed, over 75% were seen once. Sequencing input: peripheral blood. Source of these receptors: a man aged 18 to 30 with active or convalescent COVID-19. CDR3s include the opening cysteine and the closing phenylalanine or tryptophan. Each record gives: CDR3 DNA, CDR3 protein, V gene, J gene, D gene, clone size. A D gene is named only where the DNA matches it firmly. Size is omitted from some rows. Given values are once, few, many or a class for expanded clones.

CDR3nt: TGTGCCAGTAGTCCTCCGGACAGTAACTATGGCTACACCTTC
CDR3aa: CASSPPDSNYGYTF
v_gene: TRBV19
j_gene: TRBJ1-2
d_gene: .
abundance: .

CDR3nt: TGTGCCAGCAGTGAAGCAGCTGAAGCTTTCTTT
CDR3aa: CASSEAAEAFF
v_gene: TRBV25-1
j_gene: TRBJ1-1
d_gene: .
abundance: .

CDR3nt: TGTGCCAGCAGCTTAGGGGGACAGACCTACACCTTC
CDR3aa: CASSLGGQTYTF
v_gene: TRBV7-9
j_gene: TRBJ1-2
d_gene: TRBD1
abundance: .

CDR3nt: TGCGCCAGCAGTGCGAGGGGGGGGACTAGCACAGATACGCAGTATTTT
CDR3aa: CASSARGGTSTDTQYF
v_gene: TRBV4-1
j_gene: TRBJ2-3
d_gene: .
abundance: few

CDR3nt: TGCAGCGTTGAGGGTGGAGGATATCCCTCCTACGAGCAGTACTTC
CDR3aa: CSVEGGGYPSYEQYF
v_gene: TRBV29-1
j_gene: TRBJ2-7
d_gene: .
abundance: .

CDR3nt: TGTGCCAGCATAAAGGGAGCCGGTTTCCAAGAGACCCAGTACTTC
CDR3aa: CASIKGAGFQETQYF
v_gene: TRBV6-5
j_gene: TRBJ2-5
d_gene: .
abundance: .

CDR3nt: TGCGCCAGCAGCAGCTACGGACAGGCATCCTACGAGCAGTACTTC
CDR3aa: CASSSYGQASYEQYF
v_gene: TRBV5-1
j_gene: TRBJ2-7
d_gene: TRBD1
abundance: few

CDR3nt: TGTGCCAGCAGCGTAGGGGGGGACGAGCAGTACTTC
CDR3aa: CASSVGGDEQYF
v_gene: TRBV9
j_gene: TRBJ2-7
d_gene: .
abundance: .

CDR3nt: TGTGCCAGCAGTGAGAGGCCGAACTATGGCTACACCTTC
CDR3aa: CASSERPNYGYTF
v_gene: TRBV6-4
j_gene: TRBJ1-2
d_gene: .
abundance: .

CDR3nt: TGCGCCAGCAGCTTGGACCGGGACAGTACGAATGGCTACACCTTC
CDR3aa: CASSLDRDSTNGYTF
v_gene: TRBV5-1
j_gene: TRBJ1-2
d_gene: TRBD1
abundance: once

CDR3nt: TGTGCCAGCAGTCTTAAGCGGCGGGGGAACACTGAAGCTTTCTTT
CDR3aa: CASSLKRRGNTEAFF
v_gene: TRBV27
j_gene: TRBJ1-1
d_gene: .
abundance: .

CDR3nt: TGTGCCAGTAGTATGATCGAGGGTCACGAGCAGTACTTC
CDR3aa: CASSMIEGHEQYF
v_gene: TRBV19
j_gene: TRBJ2-7
d_gene: .
abundance: once

CDR3nt: TGTGCCATCGAGCCGCTCGGTCGGAATGAGCAGTTCTTC
CDR3aa: CAIEPLGRNEQFF
v_gene: TRBV10-3
j_gene: TRBJ2-1
d_gene: .
abundance: .

CDR3nt: TGCGCCAGCAGTCAAGATTCAGTTAGCAATCAGCCCCAGCATTTT
CDR3aa: CASSQDSVSNQPQHF
v_gene: TRBV23-1
j_gene: TRBJ1-5
d_gene: .
abundance: .

CDR3nt: TGTGCCAGCAGTACAGGGTTTGACACCGGGGAGCTGTTTTTT
CDR3aa: CASSTGFDTGELFF
v_gene: TRBV27
j_gene: TRBJ2-2
d_gene: .
abundance: .

CDR3nt: TGTGCCAGCAGCTATCGACAGGGAAGGTACGAGCAGTACTTC
CDR3aa: CASSYRQGRYEQYF
v_gene: TRBV7-2
j_gene: TRBJ2-7
d_gene: TRBD1
abundance: .